These 13 T cell receptor beta chains came from one sample sequenced in a study of response to subunit inactivated influenza vaccine. Using its own MiXCR run on the RT-PCR reads, TCRdb lists one record per CDR3 protein. The table includes some 600,000 distinct CDR3 sequences, about 15% detected once. The sample consisted of PBMCs from blood, taken 14 to 15 days before vaccination. Receptors were obtained from a man aged 50-59 years who received an inactivated influenza vaccine.

This clonotype was found many times. CDR3 nucleotide sequence: TGTGCCAGCAGTCCGGACAGAAACACCGGGGAGCTGTTTTTT. Translating gives CASSPDRNTGELFF. The gene calls are TRBV18 and TRBJ2-2; D is possibly TRBD1 (6 bases). CDR3 length equals 14 residues. Trimming took off 8 bases at V and 2 bases at J, with 12 bases between the two ends. Germline V lookup: CDR1 KGHSH, CDR2 LQKENI.

The chain carries TRBV6-5 and TRBJ1-2, with D hard to call. From germline, CDR1 is MNHEY and CDR2 SVGAGI. The CDR3 is made up of 13 amino acids. The ends were cut back, 2 bases at V and 6 bases at J, with 10 bases in the middle. The CDR3 DNA reads TGTGCCAGCAGTTACGGAAACAGAGATGGCTACACCTTC. Residues: CASSYGNRDGYTF.

This chain connects TRBV20-1 to TRBJ1-6; D unresolved. From germline, CDR1 is DFQATT and CDR2 SNEGSKA (reference sequence). The V end lost 0 bases, the J end lost 4 bases, and 10 bases lay between the germline ends. The length of the CDR3 is 15 residues. The CDR3 sequence is CSARDLVRYNSPLHF. CDR3 DNA sequence: TGCAGTGCTAGAGATCTGGTCCGGTATAATTCACCCCTCCACTTT.

The gene calls are TRBV11-2 and TRBJ2-7, with TRBD1 matching over 8 bases. The CDR3 is 14 residues long. Germline assignment: CDR1 SGHAT and CDR2 FQNNGV. V was clipped by 5 bases and J by 13 bases; unmatched bases: 16. The CDR3 sequence is CASSTSWDRRYVYF. The CDR3 nucleotides read TGTGCCAGCAGCACCTCCTGGGACAGGCGGTATGTTTACTTC.

This clonotype was found many times. A junction end diverges from the germline sequence, so it may reflect a read error. The V and J genes are TRBV11-3 and TRBJ2-2; D not resolved. Germline V gives CDR1 SGHNT, CDR2 YENEEA. This CDR3 region has 15 residues. CDR3 in amino acids: CASSLDGRNTGELFF. In DNA, the CDR3 is TGTGCCAGCAGTTTAGACGGACGGAACACCGGGGAGCTGTTTTTT.

Only a few counts were recorded for this clonotype. The chain combines TRBV18 with TRBJ2-7; 12 positions agree with TRBD1. Germline CDR1 KGHSH, CDR2 LQKENI. V shed 3 bases and J 4 bases; nucleotides not matched to a gene: 4. The CDR3 runs 15 residues. The CDR3 DNA reads as TGTGCCAGCTCACCGGGACAGGGGGCGGTGTACGAGCAGTACTTC. This encodes CASSPGQGAVYEQYF. The variable domain in full, with the rest retrieved from reference TRBV18 and TRBJ2-7, is NAGVMQNPRHLVRRRGQEARLRCSPMKGHSHVYWYRQLPEEGLKFMVYLQKENIIDESGMPKERFSAEFPKEGPSILRIQQVVRGDSAAYFCASSPGQGAVYEQYFGPGTRLTVT.

The chain recombines TRBV25-1 with TRBJ2-7; tentatively, D is TRBD1 or TRBD2 (5 bases each). The length of the CDR3 is 16 residues. V was cut by 3 bases and J by 3 bases, with 18 bases left in between. Germline-derived CDR1 and CDR2 are MGHDK and SYGVNS. CDR3 in DNA: TGTGCCAGCAGTGATCTCTCCGGGGCGAACTTCTACGAGCAGTACTTC. Translating gives CASSDLSGANFYEQYF.

The V call is TRBV6-5, the J call TRBJ2-1; 9 nucleotides agree with TRBD2. The germline CDR1 and CDR2 sequences are MNHEY and SVGAGI. Trimming at V came to 5 bases and at J to 7 bases, leaving 18 bases not matched to a gene. The CDR3 has 18 amino acids. CDR3 nucleotides: TGTGCCAGCAGTCACGGGGCAGGGTCCAGCGGGAGGTTAAATGAGCAGTTCTTC. It translates to CASSHGAGSSGRLNEQFF.

In this sample, this clonotype turned up a few times. The chain employs TRBV27 and TRBJ1-5; TRBD1 matches 10 bases. CDR3 length equals 15 residues. The V gene end was trimmed by 3 bases and the J gene end by 5 bases; junction bases not matched to a gene: 4. Germline values: CDR1 MNHEY, CDR2 SMNVEV (reference sequence). The CDR3 sequence: CASSFLGQGHQPQHF. CDR3 DNA sequence: TGTGCCAGCAGTTTTTTGGGACAGGGGCATCAGCCCCAGCATTTT.

This chain joins TRBV18 and TRBJ2-2, with 7 bases matching TRBD1. J gave up 1 base and V 2 bases, and 13 bases lay outside the gene matches. CDR1 KGHSH and CDR2 LQKENI come from the germline V gene. CDR3 length equals 19 residues. CDR3 nucleotides: TGTGCCAGCTCACCAACGACAGGGCGCGAACCCTTGAACACCGGGGAGCTGTTTTTT. Translated, it gives CASSPTTGREPLNTGELFF. The full variable domain, completed using reference TRBV18 and TRBJ2-2, is NAGVMQNPRHLVRRRGQEARLRCSPMKGHSHVYWYRQLPEEGLKFMVYLQKENIIDESGMPKERFSAEFPKEGPSILRIQQVVRGDSAAYFCASSPTTGREPLNTGELFFGEGSRLTVL.

In this sample, this clonotype turned up a few times. V usage is TRBV29-1 and J usage is TRBJ2-1; D tentatively fits TRBD1 or TRBD2 (6 bases each). Trimming left V 0 bases short and J 10 bases short, with 19 bases between. The germline V gene encodes CDR1 SQVTM and CDR2 ANQGSEA. This CDR3 contains 15 residues. The CDR3 sequence is CSVEDRGGIRNEQFF. The CDR3 DNA is TGCAGCGTTGAAGATAGAGGGGGGATAAGAAACGAGCAGTTCTTC.

This clonotype was seen a few times. This chain joins TRBV6-2 or TRBV6-3 and TRBJ2-1; D remains unclear. Trimming stripped 0 bases from V and 3 bases from J, with 12 bases between. This CDR3 contains 16 residues. Germline CDR1 and CDR2: MNHEY and SVGEGT. CDR3 amino acids: CASSYSVKIDYNEQFF. The CDR3 DNA reads as TGTGCCAGCAGTTACTCCGTGAAAATAGACTACAATGAGCAGTTCTTC.

This clonotype was seen a handful of times. This sequence joins TRBV9 and TRBJ2-7; 12 bases are shared with TRBD2. With V trimmed by 3 bases and J by 5 bases, 3 bases remained unmatched. CDR1 SGDLS and CDR2 YYNGEE come from the germline V gene. The CDR3 runs 14 residues. CDR3 nucleotides: TGTGCCAGCAGCGCGACTAGCGGGGGCGACGAGCAGTACTTC. It specifies CASSATSGGDEQYF.